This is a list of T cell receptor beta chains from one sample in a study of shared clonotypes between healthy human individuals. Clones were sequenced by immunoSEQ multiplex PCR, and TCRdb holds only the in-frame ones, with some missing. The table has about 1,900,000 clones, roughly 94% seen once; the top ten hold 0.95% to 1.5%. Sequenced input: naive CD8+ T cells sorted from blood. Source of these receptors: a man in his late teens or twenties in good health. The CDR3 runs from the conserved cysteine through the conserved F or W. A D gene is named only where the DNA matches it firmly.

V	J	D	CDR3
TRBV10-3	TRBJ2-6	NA	CAISEYRDSGANVLTF
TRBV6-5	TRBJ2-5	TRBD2	CATQTGGETQYF
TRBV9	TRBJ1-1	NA	CASSVGGTSYTEAFF
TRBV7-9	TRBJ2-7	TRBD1	CASSLMGQLNEQYF
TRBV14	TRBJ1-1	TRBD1	CASSRDRDLTEAFF
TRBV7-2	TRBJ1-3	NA	CASSLGREAGNTIYF
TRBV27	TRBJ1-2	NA	CASSIGQPSNYGYTF
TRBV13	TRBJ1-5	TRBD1	CASQETGGNQPQHF
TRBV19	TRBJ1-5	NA	CASSIPPGQPRDQPQHF
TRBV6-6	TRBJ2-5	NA	CASSYVPGSQETQYF
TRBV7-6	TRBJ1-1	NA	CASSPKLPEAFF
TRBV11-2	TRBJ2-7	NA	CASSLGGPYEQYF
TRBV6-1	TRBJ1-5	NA	CASSELGGSFNQPQHF
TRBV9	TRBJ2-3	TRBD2	CASSSGTSGAVDTQYF
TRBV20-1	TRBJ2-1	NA	CSANSDEQFF
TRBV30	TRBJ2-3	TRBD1	CAWAAGTGTDTQYF
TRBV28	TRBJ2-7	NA	CASSLSLTSYEQYF
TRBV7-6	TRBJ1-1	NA	CASTAGAFF
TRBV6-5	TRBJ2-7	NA	CASSYSTGREVYEQYF
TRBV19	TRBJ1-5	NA	CATRGGGQPQHF
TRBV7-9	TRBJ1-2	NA	CASSGYPGERDDYGYTF
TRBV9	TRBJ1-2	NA	CASSVDRLGSYYGYTF
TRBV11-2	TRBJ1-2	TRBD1	CASSSTGALDYGYTF
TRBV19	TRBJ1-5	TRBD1	CASSPGQGALRNQPQHF
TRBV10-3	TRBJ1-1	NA	CAINGPMNTEAFF
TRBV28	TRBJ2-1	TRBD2	CASSYGGTLNEQFF
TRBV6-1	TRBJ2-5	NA	CASSESDYQETQYF
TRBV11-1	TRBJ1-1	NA	CASSLVGAEAFF